These 3 T cell receptor beta chains were sequenced from one sample in a study of T cells expressing NK-cell markers (TCRdb year 2020). The protocol used for the library was 5' RACE. Sequenced using an Illumina HiSeq 2000. Reads reprocessed by TCRdb are summarized as one entry per CDR3 protein sequence, and DNA is absent. The sample's clone listing holds fewer than 300,000 distinct CDR3 sequences. Of the sample, 4% to 5% falls within the top ten clones. The specimen sequenced was blood T cells: a sorted CD56 or NKG2C T cell subset, CD4+ or CD8+ T cells, or bulk PBMC T cells (not recorded which). These receptors came from a woman aged 18 to 75 in good health.

The rearrangement links TRBV20-1 to TRBJ2-1; checking the TCRdb D call of TRBD2 is not possible without DNA. From germline, CDR1 is DFQATT and CDR2 SNEGSKA (reference sequence). This CDR3 has 15 amino acids. CDR3 sequence reads: CSARKASGRVNEQFF.

V gene TRBV4-3 combines with J gene TRBJ1-2; TCRdb picks TRBD1, but there is no DNA to check that call. The CDR3 consists of 14 residues. CDR1 and CDR2 from the germline V gene are LGHNA and YSLEER. The CDR3 sequence is CASSQDPRARGYTF.

The chain employs TRBV4-3 and TRBJ2-1; TCRdb gives TRBD1 as the D gene, but with no DNA this cannot be confirmed. This CDR3 region has 14 residues. In germline, CDR1 is LGHNA, CDR2 YSLEER. The CDR3 loop reads CASSQDSNPGEQFF.